The present entry profiles one T cell receptor (beta chain) with its context. Its antigen is not known. The assay was run at survey level. Authors' analysis steps: A productive frequency of 2.59 x 10-5 was the lowest detectable. TCRdb keeps only in-frame clones here, not all; method: immunoSEQ multiplex PCR. That table gives V, J and clone size, and the DNA gave D and trimming. The table shows tens of thousands of clones, with roughly 65% occurring only once. The data belong to a study of STAT5B mutations in CD4+ large granular lymphocyte leukemia. Study summary: Healthy donors showed HLA-associated enrichment of the CDR3 'QG' motif.

This CDR3 region has 15 residues. With 2 bases removed from V and 4 bases from J, the gap between germline ends came to 12 bases. Germline CDR1 is MDHEN and CDR2 is SYDVKM. Study-wide points: 8/27 top patient clones versus 2/35 control clones were TRBV06-family.

The TCR was taken from a human donor in good health. The gene calls are TRBV28 and TRBJ1-5, with a possible D match to TRBD1 (6 bases). The sample consisted of CD4+ T cells from blood buffy coats. The CDR3, as DNA: TGTGCCAGCAGTTTAGGAGGGGGGGGAAATCAGCCCCAGCATTTT. Translation gives CASSLGGGGNQPQHF.